One sample yielded the 5 T cell receptor beta chains listed below, sequenced in a study of blood T cell repertoires in COVID-19 (dated by TCRdb to 2018 to 2020). Libraries were built with the immunoSEQ multiplex PCR assay. Entries here come from immuneACCESS through TCRdb and include only in-frame sequences with V and J called. Some clones fail to appear in such tables; in the studies checked, an unresolved V gene covers under half of the shortfall, and the cause of the remainder is unknown. Counted in this sample were 90,000 or so clones; around 88% of them appeared once. The top ten clonotypes cover about 17% of the sample. Sequencing used peripheral blood. The receptors originated from a woman aged 60-75 years with COVID-19, enrolled during active disease.

This clone was recorded a few times. This chain joins TRBV27 and TRBJ1-2; 7 bases are shared with TRBD1. This CDR3 is built from 18 residues. Germline CDR1 and CDR2: MNHEY and SMNVEV (reference sequence). J gave up 8 bases and V 6 bases, and 24 bases lay outside the gene matches. The CDR3 loop reads CASRDLRLAGGTLEGYTF. CDR3 nucleotides: TGTGCCAGCAGAGACCTACGACTTGCAGGGGGGACTCTGGAAGGCTACACCTTC.

Here the CDR3 reads CASSFPWQGMRGYTF. CDR3 in DNA: TGTGCCAGCAGCTTCCCCTGGCAGGGAATGCGCGGCTACACCTTC. V and J are TRBV7-6 and TRBJ1-2; the D gene is possibly TRBD1 (5 bases). The V gene lost 3 bases and the J gene lost 8 bases, with 19 bases spanning the gap. The length of the CDR3 is 15 residues. Germline CDR1 SGHVS, CDR2 FNYEAQ.

The chain couples TRBV7-9 to TRBJ2-7, with TRBD1 as a possible D gene (6 bases). The CDR3 consists of 14 residues. CDR1 and CDR2 from the germline V gene are SEHNR and FQNEAQ (reference sequence). The V end was cut by 7 bases, the J end by 2 bases, with 15 bases between. CDR3 amino acids: CASTPIGTPYEQYF. CDR3 DNA: TGTGCCAGCACGCCGATCGGGACACCCTACGAGCAGTACTTC.

The CDR3 DNA follows: TGTGCCAGCAGCCAGACAGAGTACACCGGGGAGCTGTTTTTT. Translation: CASSQTEYTGELFF. The V gene is TRBV14, the J gene TRBJ2-2, with D possibly matching TRBD1 (5 bases). The V gene lost 3 bases and the J gene lost 3 bases, with 8 bases spanning the gap. The CDR3 has 14 residues. Germline V gene data show CDR1 as SGHDN and CDR2 as FVKESK.

The gene calls are TRBV7-3 and TRBJ2-2; TRBD1 is a possible D gene (7 bases). This CDR3 has 14 residues. CDR1 is SGHTA, CDR2 FQGTGA, per germline. Trimming stripped 3 bases from V and 4 bases from J, with 9 bases between. The CDR3 nucleotides are TGTGCCAGCAGCTTCCAGGGGGGCACCGGGGAGCTGTTTTTT. As protein: CASSFQGGTGELFF.